Following are 7 T cell receptor beta chains from one sample sequenced in a study of cytomegalovirus exposure and HLA in healthy donors. Primers for the PCR totalled 60 Vbeta and 13 Jbeta. Only in-frame clones appear in the TCRdb table, and some are missing; sequencing was by immunoSEQ multiplex PCR. The data contain about 120,000 clones, around 75% of them singletons. The source material was PBMCs. The receptors derive from a man aged 30-40 years in good health and CMV-seronegative.

J is TRBJ2-5 and V is TRBV7-7; TRBD2 is a possible D gene (7 bases). The CDR3 runs 16 residues. Trimming cost V 2 bases and J 4 bases, with 17 bases left between them. Germline V gives CDR1 SSHAT, CDR2 FNYEAQ (reference sequence). CDR3 in DNA: TGTGCCAGCAGCTTAAGAAAGGGGGGGACGGGAGAGACCCAGTACTTC. Encoded protein: CASSLRKGGTGETQYF.

The J gene is TRBJ2-5, the V gene TRBV5-4; a possible D gene is TRBD1 (7 bases). Per germline, CDR1 SGHNT and CDR2 YYREEE (reference sequence). CDR3 length: 15 residues. The germline V and J ends were trimmed by 0 bases and 4 bases, with 13 bases remaining between them. CDR3: CASSLEAGGGETQYF. CDR3 in DNA: TGTGCCAGCAGCTTGGAGGCAGGGGGAGGAGAGACCCAGTACTTC. The variable domain in full, completed from reference TRBV5-4 and TRBJ2-5, reads ETGVTQSPTHLIKTRGQQVTLRCSSQSGHNTVSWYQQALGQGPQFIFQYYREEENGRGNFPPRFSGLQFPNYSSELNVNALELDDSALYLCASSLEAGGGETQYFGPGTRLLVL.

This rearrangement joins TRBV7-9 to TRBJ2-7; TRBD2 is a possible D gene (5 bases). The CDR3 consists of 15 residues. The V gene's germline CDR1 is SEHNR and CDR2 FQNEAQ (reference sequence). Trimming removed 1 base from V and 0 bases from J, with 10 bases in between. The CDR3 loop is CASSLEAGSSYEQYF. CDR3 nucleotides: TGTGCCAGCAGCTTAGAGGCGGGCAGCTCCTACGAGCAGTACTTC.

The chain carries TRBV7-8 and TRBJ1-3; no definite D call. The V gene's germline CDR1 is SGHVS and CDR2 FQNEAQ. The CDR3 sequence is 14 residues long. Trimming pared 1 base from V and 1 base from J, leaving 5 bases between. The chain's CDR3 is CASSLGQSGNTIYF. For the CDR3, the DNA is TGTGCCAGCAGCTTAGGTCAATCTGGAAACACCATATATTTT.

This chain uses TRBV27 with TRBJ2-1; 7 nucleotides line up with TRBD1. Per the germline V gene, CDR1 is MNHEY and CDR2 is SMNVEV (reference sequence). J gave up 8 bases and V 4 bases, and 5 bases lay outside the gene matches. This CDR3 has 13 amino acids. Here the CDR3 DNA reads TGTGCCAGCAGTTCCAGGGGGATGGATGAGCAGTTCTTC. It encodes CASSSRGMDEQFF.

This rearrangement joins TRBV7-2 to TRBJ2-7; possibly TRBD1 for D (6 bases). This CDR3 has 15 residues. CDR1 is SGHTA, CDR2 FQGNSA, per germline. V shed 6 bases and J shed 3 bases, with 18 bases lying between them. CDR3 in amino acids: CASRQIGGQYYEQYF. DNA for the CDR3: TGTGCCAGCAGACAAATAGGGGGTCAGTACTACGAGCAGTACTTC.

This sequence joins TRBV18 and TRBJ2-2; a weak D match, TRBD1 (6 bases). V was trimmed by 5 bases and J by 5 bases, leaving 12 bases between them. The CDR3 sequence is 14 residues long. Germline V gene sequence: CDR1 KGHSH, CDR2 LQKENI. The CDR3, as DNA: TGTGCCAGCTCAACCTATACAGGGACCGGGGAGCTGTTTTTT. Its protein product is CASSTYTGTGELFF.